This entry lists 24 T cell receptor beta chains sequenced from one sample in a study of OX40 agonist ivuxolimab in advanced cancers. Receptor amplification or capture employed the immunoSEQ multiplex PCR assay. TCRdb took over this immuneACCESS table, retaining in-frame rearrangements with V and J assigned. Such tables are incomplete; in checked studies, under half of the missing clones stem from an unresolved V gene, and the remainder is unexplained. The sample has about 81,000 clones on record, about 80% of them singletons. Approximately 7% of the sample lies in the top ten. Specimen: CD4+ or CD8+ T cells sorted from blood, collected in a trial of the OX40 agonist ivuxolimab. The receptors stem from an adult with an advanced solid tumor such as melanoma, head and neck, liver or kidney cancer.

This clone was found a few times. The CDR3 sequence is CASSESGNGNQPQHF. CDR3 sequence (DNA): TGTGCCAGCAGTGAATCGGGCAACGGGAATCAGCCCCAGCATTTT. The chain recombines TRBV2 with TRBJ1-5; D is ambiguous. V lost 2 bases and J 4 bases, leaving 12 bases between the germline ends. The length of the CDR3 is 15 residues. The germline V gene has CDR1 SNHLY and CDR2 FYNNEI.

V usage is TRBV4-3 and J usage is TRBJ1-1; tentative D call: TRBD1 (6 bases). The germline V and J ends were trimmed by 3 bases and 3 bases, with 17 bases remaining between them. The CDR3 extends over 16 amino acids. Per germline, CDR1 LGHNA and CDR2 YSLEER. The CDR3: CASSQGWGAPDTEAFF. The CDR3 DNA follows: TGCGCCAGCAGCCAGGGGTGGGGGGCCCCCGACACTGAAGCTTTCTTT.

The chain recombines TRBV2 with TRBJ2-3, with D hard to call. The CDR3 totals 14 residues. Trimming cost V 5 bases and J 6 bases, with 15 bases left between them. Looked up from germline, CDR1 is SNHLY and CDR2 is FYNNEI. CDR3 bases: TGTGCCAGCAGTCCACTTCTCGCGAGGGATACGCAGTATTTT. Translation gives CASSPLLARDTQYF.

The chain links TRBV7-9 to TRBJ2-3, with TRBD2 as a possible D gene (6 bases). V gave up 5 bases and J gave up 0 bases, with 21 bases separating them. CDR3 length equals 18 residues. Germline assignment: CDR1 SEHNR and CDR2 FQNEAQ (reference sequence). The CDR3 region has the DNA TGTGCCAGCAGCGATATACCGGGACTTAACTCTAGCACAGATACGCAGTATTTT. It specifies CASSDIPGLNSSTDTQYF.

The genes are TRBV4-1 and TRBJ2-1, with D tentatively TRBD1 or TRBD2 (5 bases each). This CDR3 is built from 16 residues. CDR1 MGHRA and CDR2 YSYEKL come from the germline V gene. The germline V and J ends were trimmed by 1 base and 1 base, with 11 bases remaining between them. The chain's CDR3 is CASSQGPGRSYNEQFF. DNA for the CDR3: TGCGCCAGCAGCCAAGGTCCGGGACGGTCCTACAATGAGCAGTTCTTC.

The chain recombines TRBV6-4 with TRBJ2-3; 13 bases agree with TRBD2. The CDR3 has 16 amino acids. V dropped 3 bases and J dropped 3; count of bases not matched to a gene: 3. CDR1 and CDR2 (germline): MRHNA, SNTAGT. DNA of the CDR3: TGTGCCAGCAGTGAAACTAGCGGGAGGGGGACAGATACGCAGTATTTT. This sequence encodes CASSETSGRGTDTQYF.

V is TRBV25-1 and J is TRBJ2-2; no clear D. The germline V gene has CDR1 MGHDK and CDR2 SYGVNS. V lost 6 bases to trimming and J lost 6 bases, with 11 bases between them. The CDR3 is 13 residues long. CDR3 sequence (DNA): TGTGCCAGCAGGGGGAAGTGGGCCGGGGAGCTGTTTTTT. Translated: CASRGKWAGELFF.

The chain has TRBV7-9 and TRBJ2-7; 10 bases are shared with TRBD2. CDR3 length equals 15 residues. Trimming cost V 3 bases and J 5 bases; bases outside gene matches: 7. Germline loops: CDR1 SEHNR, CDR2 FQNEAQ (reference sequence). The CDR3 loop reads CASSFLSGRRDEQYF. DNA of the CDR3: TGTGCCAGCAGCTTCCTTAGCGGGAGGAGGGACGAGCAGTACTTC.

The chain carries TRBV2 and TRBJ2-2, with TRBD2 identical over 7 bases. V shed 4 bases, J shed 0 bases, and the junction held 2 bases outside the gene matches. The CDR3 contains 15 residues. CDR1 SNHLY and CDR2 FYNNEI come from the germline V gene. The CDR3 loop reads CASSGGGPNTGELFF. The CDR3 region has the DNA TGTGCCAGCAGTGGGGGGGGACCGAACACCGGGGAGCTGTTTTTT.

The chain carries TRBV28 and TRBJ1-2; maybe TRBD1 (5 bases). CDR1 is MDHEN, CDR2 SYDVKM, per germline. The CDR3 length is 13 residues. V dropped 11 bases and J dropped 4 bases, with 17 bases sitting between them. As DNA, the CDR3 is TGTGCCGTGACCACCGACAGTATCTATGGCTACACCTTC. Its translation is CAVTTDSIYGYTF.

The chain links TRBV21-1 to TRBJ2-6. TRBV21-1 is a listed pseudogene. CDR3 length: 16 residues. The CDR3 is CASSKLSISGANVLTF. The CDR3 region has the DNA TGTGCCAGCAGCAAACTCTCGATCTCTGGGGCCAACGTCCTGACTTTC.

The chain links TRBV7-2 to TRBJ1-5, with TRBD1 matching 7 bases. The junction had 6 bases not matched to a gene; V was cut back by 5 bases and J by 5 bases. Germline V lookup: CDR1 SGHTA, CDR2 FQGNSA. CDR3 length: 14 residues. CDR3 DNA: TGTGCCAGCAGCCCGCGGACAGGCGATCAGCCCCAGCATTTT. It translates to CASSPRTGDQPQHF. Combining the CDR3 with reference TRBV7-2 and TRBJ1-5 gives the whole variable domain GAGVSQSPSNKVTEKGKDVELRCDPISGHTALYWYRQSLGQGLEFLIYFQGNSAPDKSGLPSDRFSAERTGGSVSTLTIQRTQQEDSAVYLCASSPRTGDQPQHFGDGTRLSIL.

This chain uses TRBV5-6 with TRBJ2-2; 7 bases are a match to TRBD2. CDR1 is SGHDT and CDR2 is YYEEEE in the germline V gene. The ends lost 1 base at V and 13 bases at J; junction bases unmatched: 16. The CDR3 has 16 amino acids. The CDR3 DNA is TGTGCCAGCAGCTTGTTCATACAGACTAGCATCGGTGGGCTGTTTTTT. Its protein product is CASSLFIQTSIGGLFF.

The chain is built from TRBV6-5 and TRBJ2-6, with D possibly matching TRBD2 (6 bases). This CDR3 spans 15 amino acids. Germline loops: CDR1 MNHEY, CDR2 SVGAGI. Trimming took 4 bases from V and 5 from J, leaving 12 bases between them. CDR3: CASSSTGVRANVLTF. The CDR3 coding sequence is TGTGCCAGCAGTTCCACGGGGGTTAGGGCCAACGTCCTGACTTTC.

The gene calls are TRBV28 and TRBJ1-2; D not resolved. The CDR3 consists of 11 residues. Trimming pared 8 bases from V and 1 base from J, leaving 5 bases between. Germline V gene data show CDR1 as MDHEN and CDR2 as SYDVKM. CDR3 in DNA: TGTGCCAGCGCCAATAACTATGGCTACACCTTC. Amino acids: CASANNYGYTF.

The chain uses TRBV6-6 and TRBJ1-1; tentatively, D is TRBD1 (5 bases). V dropped 7 bases and J dropped 4 bases, with 13 bases sitting between them. This CDR3 region has 13 residues. The germline V gene has CDR1 MNHNY and CDR2 SVGAGI (reference sequence). CDR3 sequence (DNA): TGTGCCAGCACCCGCCCGGGGGGCACTGAAGCTTTCTTT. Translation: CASTRPGGTEAFF.

The chain carries TRBV7-6 and TRBJ2-7; D perhaps matches TRBD2 (6 bases). The CDR3 extends over 11 amino acids. V was pared by 6 bases and J by 5 bases, with 8 bases between. Germline values: CDR1 SGHVS, CDR2 FNYEAQ. The CDR3 sequence: CASREGDEQYF. The CDR3 DNA reads TGTGCCAGCAGGGAGGGAGACGAGCAGTACTTC.

This clone turned up a few times. V gene TRBV18 combines with J gene TRBJ1-2, with D uncertain. Between the trimmed V and J ends, which lost 3 bases and 1 base, there was a span of 18 bases. The germline V gene has CDR1 KGHSH and CDR2 LQKENI. CDR3 length: 17 residues. The CDR3: CASSPSNRAALNYGYTF. The CDR3 DNA follows: TGTGCCAGCTCACCGTCAAATCGGGCAGCTCTTAACTATGGCTACACCTTC.

The chain uses TRBV10-3 and TRBJ2-1; D remains unclear. Trimming took off 2 bases at V and 6 bases at J, with 11 bases between the two ends. Germline lookup yields CDR1 ENHRY and CDR2 SYGVKD. This CDR3 is 14 amino acids long. The CDR3 is CAISERLVGNEQFF. The DNA of the CDR3 is TGTGCCATCAGTGAGAGGCTAGTCGGCAATGAGCAGTTCTTC.

The rearrangement uses TRBV2 and TRBJ1-1; D possibly corresponds to TRBD1 (6 bases). The CDR3 loop spans 15 amino acids. Trimming pared 7 bases from V and 4 bases from J, leaving 19 bases between. Germline CDR1 SNHLY, CDR2 FYNNEI. Here the CDR3 DNA reads TGTGCCAGCAACAGTCAGGGGCAGGGCGCCACTGAAGCTTTCTTT. Its protein is CASNSQGQGATEAFF.

The chain combines TRBV7-2 with TRBJ2-3; D is possibly TRBD1 (5 bases). V shed 8 bases and J shed 11 bases, with 20 bases lying between them. The CDR3 sequence is 13 residues long. From germline, CDR1 is SGHTA and CDR2 FQGNSA. The CDR3 sequence: CASSTSTPREQYF. CDR3 DNA sequence: TGTGCCAGCTCGACTTCCACCCCCAGGGAGCAGTATTTT.

V and J are TRBV4-3 and TRBJ1-4, with D maybe TRBD1 (5 bases). V lost 0 bases and J 8 bases, leaving 13 bases between the germline ends. From germline, CDR1 is LGHNA and CDR2 YSLEER. The CDR3 extends over 15 amino acids. This CDR3 reads CASSQDTGRGEKLFF. The CDR3 DNA reads TGCGCCAGCAGCCAAGATACGGGGCGCGGGGAAAAACTGTTTTTT.

V and J are TRBV5-1 and TRBJ2-3; 9 bases fit TRBD2. Germline V gene lookup returns CDR1 SGHRS and CDR2 YFSETQ. V dropped 4 bases and J dropped 3; count of bases not matched to a gene: 6. This CDR3 contains 15 residues. CDR3 nucleotide sequence: TGCGCCAGCAGCCTGGGCGCGGGAGGGACAGATACGCAGTATTTT. Translated, it gives CASSLGAGGTDTQYF.

V usage is TRBV5-4 and J usage is TRBJ1-2, with unresolved D. The CDR3 extends over 13 amino acids. In germline, CDR1 is SGHNT, CDR2 YYREEE (reference sequence). V was pared by 4 bases and J by 0 bases, with 7 bases between. CDR3: CASSQATNYGYTF. CDR3 in DNA: TGTGCCAGCAGCCAAGCTACTAACTATGGCTACACCTTC.